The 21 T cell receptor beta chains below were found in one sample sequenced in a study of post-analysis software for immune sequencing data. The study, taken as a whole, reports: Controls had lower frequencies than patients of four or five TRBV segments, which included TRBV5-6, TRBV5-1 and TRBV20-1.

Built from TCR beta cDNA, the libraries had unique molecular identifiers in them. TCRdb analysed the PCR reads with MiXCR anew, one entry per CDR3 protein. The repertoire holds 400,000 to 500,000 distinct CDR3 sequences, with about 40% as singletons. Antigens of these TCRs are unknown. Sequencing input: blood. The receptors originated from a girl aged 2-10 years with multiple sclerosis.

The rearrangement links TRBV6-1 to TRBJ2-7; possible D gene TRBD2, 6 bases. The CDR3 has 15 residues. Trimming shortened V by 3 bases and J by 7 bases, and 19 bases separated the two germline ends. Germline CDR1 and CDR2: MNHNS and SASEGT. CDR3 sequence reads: CASSDSGGNHLEQYF. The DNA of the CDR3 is TGTGCCAGCAGTGACTCGGGCGGGAATCACTTAGAGCAGTACTTC.

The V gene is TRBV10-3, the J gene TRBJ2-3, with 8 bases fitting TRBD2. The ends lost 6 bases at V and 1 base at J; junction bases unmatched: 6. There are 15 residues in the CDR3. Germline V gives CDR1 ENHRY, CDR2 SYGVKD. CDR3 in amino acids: CAISPGAGGTDTQYF. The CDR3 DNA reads TGTGCCATCAGCCCCGGAGCGGGGGGCACAGATACGCAGTATTTT.

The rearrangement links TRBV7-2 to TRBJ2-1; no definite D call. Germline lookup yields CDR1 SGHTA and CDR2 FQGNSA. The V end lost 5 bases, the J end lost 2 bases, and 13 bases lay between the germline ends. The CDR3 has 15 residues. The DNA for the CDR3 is TGTGCCAGCAGCCTCACGTTTACGCCCTACAATGAGCAGTTCTTC. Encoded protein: CASSLTFTPYNEQFF. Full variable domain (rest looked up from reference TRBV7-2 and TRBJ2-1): GAGVSQSPSNKVTEKGKDVELRCDPISGHTALYWYRQSLGQGLEFLIYFQGNSAPDKSGLPSDRFSAERTGGSVSTLTIQRTQQEDSAVYLCASSLTFTPYNEQFFGPGTRLTVL.

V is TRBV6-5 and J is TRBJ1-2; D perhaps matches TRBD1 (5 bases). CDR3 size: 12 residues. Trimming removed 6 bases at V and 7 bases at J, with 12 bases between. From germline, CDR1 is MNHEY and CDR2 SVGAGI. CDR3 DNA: TGTGCCAGCAGCGGAGGTGGGGCTGGCTACACCTTC. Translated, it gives CASSGGGAGYTF.

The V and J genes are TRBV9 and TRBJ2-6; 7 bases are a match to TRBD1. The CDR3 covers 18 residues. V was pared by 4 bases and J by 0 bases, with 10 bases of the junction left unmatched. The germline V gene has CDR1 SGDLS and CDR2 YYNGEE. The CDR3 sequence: CASSPWDRVNSGANVLTF. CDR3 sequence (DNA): TGTGCCAGCAGCCCGTGGGACAGAGTAAACTCTGGGGCCAACGTCCTGACTTTC.

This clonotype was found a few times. CDR3 DNA sequence: TGTGCCAGCAGCCAAGATTCAGGGTCGGGGAGTCAGCCCCAGCATTTT. Translated: CASSQDSGSGSQPQHF. This chain joins TRBV3-1 and TRBJ1-5; D perhaps matches TRBD1 (5 bases). The CDR3 is 16 amino acids. Germline CDR1 and CDR2: LGHDT and YNNKEL (reference sequence). V shed 0 bases and J shed 6 bases, with 15 bases lying between them.

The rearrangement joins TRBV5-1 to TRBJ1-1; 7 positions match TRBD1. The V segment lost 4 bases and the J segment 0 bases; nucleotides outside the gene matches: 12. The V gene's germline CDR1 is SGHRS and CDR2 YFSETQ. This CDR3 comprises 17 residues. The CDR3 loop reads CASSPGRDSSMNTEAFF. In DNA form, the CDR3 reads TGCGCCAGCAGCCCGGGCCGGGACAGCTCCATGAACACTGAAGCTTTCTTT.

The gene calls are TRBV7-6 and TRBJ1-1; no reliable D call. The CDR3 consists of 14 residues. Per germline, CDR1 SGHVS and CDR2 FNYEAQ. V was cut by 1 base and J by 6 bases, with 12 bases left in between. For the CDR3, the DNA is TGTGCCAGCAGCTTAGGCGGAGCTTGGGCTGAAGCTTTCTTT. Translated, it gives CASSLGGAWAEAFF.

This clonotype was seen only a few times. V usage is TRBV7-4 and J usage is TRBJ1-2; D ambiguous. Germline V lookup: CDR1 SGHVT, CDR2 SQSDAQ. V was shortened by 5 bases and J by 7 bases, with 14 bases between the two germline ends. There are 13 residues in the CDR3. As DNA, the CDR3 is TGTGCCAGCAGCCCAGCCGCCCGGGCTGGCTACACCTTC. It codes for CASSPAARAGYTF.

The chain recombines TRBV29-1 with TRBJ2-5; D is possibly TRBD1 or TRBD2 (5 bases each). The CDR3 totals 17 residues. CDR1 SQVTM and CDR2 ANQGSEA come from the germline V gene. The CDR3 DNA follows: TGCGGCGCGGTGTTTCCATCGGGGCCCCACCGTGGGGAGACCCAGTACTTC. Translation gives CGAVFPSGPHRGETQYF.

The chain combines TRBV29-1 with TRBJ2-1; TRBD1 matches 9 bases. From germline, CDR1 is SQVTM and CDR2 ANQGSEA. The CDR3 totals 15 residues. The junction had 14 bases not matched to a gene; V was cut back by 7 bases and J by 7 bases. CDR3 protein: CSGWTGEAVSNEQFF. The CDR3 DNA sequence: TGCAGCGGGTGGACAGGGGAGGCCGTATCGAATGAGCAGTTCTTC.

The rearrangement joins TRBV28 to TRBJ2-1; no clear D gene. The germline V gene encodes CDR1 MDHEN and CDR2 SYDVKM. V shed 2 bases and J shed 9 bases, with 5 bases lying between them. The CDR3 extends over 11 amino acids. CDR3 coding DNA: TGTGCCAGCAGTTTAGTAAGTGAGCAGTTCTTC. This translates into CASSLVSEQFF.

CDR3 in amino acids: CASSLLYIETQYF. The DNA of the CDR3 is TGTGCCAGCAGTTTACTTTACATCGAGACCCAGTACTTC. The genes are TRBV28 and TRBJ2-7; D is unclear. Near its end, the DNA agrees better with TRBJ2-5, so the J call may be wrong. The CDR3 covers 13 residues. Germline lookup yields CDR1 MDHEN and CDR2 SYDVKM.

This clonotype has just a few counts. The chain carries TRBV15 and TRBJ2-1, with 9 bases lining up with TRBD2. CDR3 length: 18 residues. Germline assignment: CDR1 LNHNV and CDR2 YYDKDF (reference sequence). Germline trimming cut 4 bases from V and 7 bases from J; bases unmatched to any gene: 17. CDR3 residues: CATSIPKGLAGGPNEQFF. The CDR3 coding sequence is TGTGCCACCAGCATCCCCAAAGGGCTTGCGGGAGGGCCTAATGAGCAGTTCTTC.

CDR3 DNA sequence: TGCGCCAGCAGCCATTGGTTGGGGGGCGTCGACTATGGCTACACCTTC. Translation: CASSHWLGGVDYGYTF. The J gene is TRBJ1-2, the V gene TRBV4-3; the D gene is possibly TRBD1 (6 bases). The CDR3 runs to 16 residues. The germline V gene encodes CDR1 LGHNA and CDR2 YSLEER. V was trimmed by 3 bases and J by 3 bases, leaving 17 bases between them.

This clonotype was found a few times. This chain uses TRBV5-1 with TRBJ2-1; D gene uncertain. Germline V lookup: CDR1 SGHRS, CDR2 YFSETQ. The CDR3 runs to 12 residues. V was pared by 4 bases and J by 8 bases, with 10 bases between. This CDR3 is CASSRTTDEQFF. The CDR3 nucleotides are TGCGCCAGCAGCCGAACGACGGATGAGCAGTTCTTC. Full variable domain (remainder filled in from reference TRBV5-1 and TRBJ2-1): KAGVTQTPRYLIKTRGQQVTLSCSPISGHRSVSWYQQTPGQGLQFLFEYFSETQRNKGNFPGRFSGRQFSNSRSEMNVSTLELGDSALYLCASSRTTDEQFFGPGTRLTVL.

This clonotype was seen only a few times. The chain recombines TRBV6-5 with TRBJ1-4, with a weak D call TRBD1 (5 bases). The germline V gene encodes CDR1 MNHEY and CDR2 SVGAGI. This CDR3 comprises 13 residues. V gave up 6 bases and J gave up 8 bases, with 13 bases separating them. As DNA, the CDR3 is TGTGCCAGCAGCTTATCTGACAGCGAAAAACTGTTTTTT. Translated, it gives CASSLSDSEKLFF.

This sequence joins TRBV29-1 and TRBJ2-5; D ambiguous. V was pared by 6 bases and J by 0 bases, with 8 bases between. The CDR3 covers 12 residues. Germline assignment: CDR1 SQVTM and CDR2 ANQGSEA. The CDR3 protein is CSVSRNQETQYF. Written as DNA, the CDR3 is TGCAGCGTGAGCCGGAACCAAGAGACCCAGTACTTC.

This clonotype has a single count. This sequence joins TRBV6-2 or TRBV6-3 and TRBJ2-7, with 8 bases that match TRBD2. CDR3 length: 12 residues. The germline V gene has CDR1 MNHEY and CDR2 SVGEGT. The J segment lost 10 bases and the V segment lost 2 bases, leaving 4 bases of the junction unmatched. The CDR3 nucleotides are TGTGCCAGCAGTTACCCCGGGAGGGACCAGTACTTC. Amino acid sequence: CASSYPGRDQYF.

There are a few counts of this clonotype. The CDR3 here is CASSLTGDYNEQFF. CDR3 coding DNA: TGTGCCAGCAGTTTGACAGGGGACTACAATGAGCAGTTCTTC. The chain couples TRBV27 to TRBJ2-1; TRBD1 aligns across 8 bases. Germline V gives CDR1 MNHEY, CDR2 SMNVEV (reference sequence). The ends lost 3 bases at V and 3 bases at J; junction bases unmatched: 1. This CDR3 comprises 14 residues.

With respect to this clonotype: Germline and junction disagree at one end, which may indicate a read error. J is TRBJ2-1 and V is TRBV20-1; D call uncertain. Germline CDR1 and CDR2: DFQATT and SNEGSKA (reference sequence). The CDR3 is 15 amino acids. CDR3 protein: CSAREDRASHNEQFF. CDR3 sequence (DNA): TGCAGTGCAAGAGAGGACCGGGCCTCGCACAATGAGCAGTTCTTC.